A selection of T cell receptor beta chains follows, all from one sample in a study of blood T cell repertoires in COVID-19. Clones were read by immunoSEQ multiplex PCR, and TCRdb kept only the in-frame ones, dropping some. The sample records around 100,000 clones, 80% to 90% being singletons. Sample: peripheral blood. These receptors came from an elderly man with acute or convalescent COVID-19. Each CDR3 is given with its conserved first and last residue. A D gene is named only where the DNA matches it firmly. Rows give clone size only sometimes, using once, few, many, or a class for an expanded clone.

size	D	V	J	CDR3	DNA
NA	TRBD1	TRBV5-1	TRBJ2-3	CASSSTGGNGDTQYF	TGCGCCAGCAGCTCGACAGGGGGTAATGGAGATACGCAGTATTTT
NA	NA	TRBV19	TRBJ1-5	CASSMIGGNQPQHF	TGTGCCAGTAGTATGATCGGGGGCAATCAGCCCCAGCATTTT
once	TRBD2	TRBV7-2	TRBJ2-7	CASSSSPISGRTNYEQYF	TGTGCCAGCAGCTCATCCCCGATTAGCGGGCGAACCAACTACGAGCAGTACTTC
NA	TRBD1	TRBV6-6	TRBJ2-3	CASSGTGTDTQYF	TGTGCCAGCAGTGGGACAGGCACAGATACGCAGTATTTT
NA	NA	TRBV10-3	TRBJ2-1	CASEDLYNEQFF	TGTGCCAGCGAGGATTTATACAATGAGCAGTTCTTC
NA	TRBD1	TRBV5-1	TRBJ1-1	CASSPTGRNTEAFF	TGCGCCAGCAGCCCGACAGGGAGGAACACTGAAGCTTTCTTT
NA	NA	TRBV6-5	TRBJ1-6	CASSQDDNSPLHF	TGTGCCAGTTCACAGGACGATAATTCACCCCTCCACTTT
NA	NA	TRBV5-5	TRBJ1-5	CASSLDSRGGNQPQHF	TGTGCCAGCAGCTTGGATTCCAGGGGAGGCAATCAGCCCCAGCATTTT
few	TRBD1	TRBV5-5	TRBJ2-7	CASTGVGYEQYF	TGTGCCAGTACAGGGGTGGGCTACGAGCAGTACTTC
NA	NA	TRBV28	TRBJ2-7	CASSSTGTPNYEQYF	TGTGCCAGCAGTTCTACTGGGACACCTAACTACGAGCAGTACTTC
NA	NA	TRBV7-9	TRBJ2-3	CASSLSGNTDTQYF	TGTGCCAGCAGTCTCTCAGGAAACACAGATACGCAGTATTTT
NA	NA	TRBV7-8	TRBJ2-5	CASSHYRIPAGETQYF	TGTGCCAGCAGCCACTATCGCATCCCGGCGGGAGAGACCCAGTACTTC
NA	TRBD2	TRBV6-2/TRBV6-3	TRBJ2-5	CASSQAGSFQETQYF	TGTGCCAGCAGTCAAGCGGGAAGCTTCCAAGAGACCCAGTACTTC
few	NA	TRBV7-2	TRBJ2-7	CASSLSGQRGEQYF	TGTGCCAGCAGCTTATCGGGACAACGTGGCGAGCAGTACTTC
few	TRBD1	TRBV28	TRBJ2-5	CASSPGQGTGFRETQYF	TGTGCCAGCAGTCCTGGACAGGGGACAGGGTTTCGGGAGACCCAGTACTTC
NA	NA	TRBV28	TRBJ1-4	CASSGSTQNEKLFF	TGTGCCAGCAGTGGGAGTACCCAGAATGAAAAACTGTTTTTT
once	NA	TRBV6-5	TRBJ2-7	CASGTFSSIGREQYF	TGTGCCAGCGGAACTTTTAGCAGCATAGGGAGAGAGCAGTACTTC
once	TRBD2	TRBV11-2	TRBJ2-7	CASSSRGGPTYEQYF	TGTGCCAGCAGCTCCCGGGGGGGGCCGACCTACGAGCAGTACTTC
NA	TRBD1	TRBV6-5	TRBJ1-1	CASSYSRTGRGAEAFF	TGTGCCAGCAGTTACTCGAGGACAGGGAGGGGCGCTGAAGCTTTCTTT
NA	NA	TRBV7-2	TRBJ2-7	CASSADSNSYEQYF	TGTGCCAGCAGCGCGGACTCCAACTCCTACGAGCAGTACTTC
NA	NA	TRBV7-3	TRBJ2-1	CASSLTVSSEQFF	TGTGCCAGCAGCTTAACGGTTTCCAGTGAGCAGTTCTTC
NA	TRBD2	TRBV6-2/TRBV6-3	TRBJ2-7	CASSTRLAGGFRDEQYF	TGTGCCAGCAGTACCCGACTAGCGGGAGGCTTCCGGGACGAGCAGTACTTC
NA	TRBD1	TRBV9	TRBJ1-1	CASSATGANTEAFF	TGTGCCAGCAGCGCGACAGGGGCGAACACTGAAGCTTTCTTT
NA	TRBD2	TRBV19	TRBJ2-3	CASSIGQGGMDTQYF	TGTGCCAGTAGTATAGGCCAGGGAGGGATGGATACGCAGTATTTT
NA	NA	TRBV6-5	TRBJ1-1	CASSYSPGIGTEAFF	TGTGCCAGCAGTTACTCGCCGGGAATCGGAACTGAAGCTTTCTTT
NA	NA	TRBV5-4	TRBJ2-5	CASSPDTRETQYF	TGTGCCAGCAGCCCAGACACACGAGAGACCCAGTACTTC
NA	TRBD1	TRBV24-1	TRBJ1-5	CATSEGQGGNQPQHF	TGTGCCACCAGTGAGGGACAGGGGGGCAATCAGCCCCAGCATTTT
NA	NA	TRBV19	TRBJ1-3	CASSSGQRTQGIRGNTIYF	TGTGCCAGTAGTTCCGGACAAAGAACACAGGGAATAAGGGGAAACACCATATATTTT
NA	TRBD2	TRBV9	TRBJ2-2	CASSVSAGGPGELFF	TGTGCCAGCAGCGTCTCGGCGGGGGGGCCCGGGGAGCTGTTTTTT
NA	NA	TRBV3-1/TRBV3-2	TRBJ1-2	CASSPILDRVSYGYTF	TGTGCCAGCAGCCCTATTTTAGACCGGGTATCCTATGGCTACACCTTC
NA	NA	TRBV14	TRBJ2-1	CASSLSRISEQFF	TGTGCCAGCAGTCTATCTAGGATCAGTGAGCAGTTCTTC
NA	NA	TRBV27	TRBJ2-1	CASSSDRSSYNEQFF	TGTGCCAGCAGTAGCGACAGGAGCTCCTACAATGAGCAGTTCTTC
NA	TRBD1	TRBV6-6	TRBJ2-7	CASSYPPGQGDYEQYF	TGTGCCAGCAGTTACCCCCCCGGACAGGGGGACTACGAGCAGTACTTC
once	NA	TRBV7-3	TRBJ2-2	CASSLGTGNTGELFF	TGTGCCAGCAGCTTAGGCACAGGGAACACCGGGGAGCTGTTTTTT
NA	TRBD2	TRBV15	TRBJ2-2	CATSRDRGAGELFF	TGTGCCACCAGCAGAGATCGGGGGGCCGGGGAGCTGTTTTTT
NA	NA	TRBV5-1	TRBJ1-2	CASSTGSRQPYGYTF	TGCGCCAGCAGCACAGGGTCCCGGCAGCCATATGGCTACACCTTC
NA	TRBD2	TRBV19	TRBJ2-3	CASSVPLAGGRTDTQYF	TGTGCCAGTAGTGTCCCGCTAGCGGGAGGGCGCACAGATACGCAGTATTTT
NA	TRBD1	TRBV18	TRBJ1-3	CASSLTGEGNTIYF	TGTGCCAGCTCACTGACAGGGGAAGGAAACACCATATATTTT
NA	NA	TRBV19	TRBJ2-3	CASSMRGTRTDTQYF	TGTGCCAGTAGTATGCGGGGCACTCGCACAGATACGCAGTATTTT
NA	NA	TRBV9	TRBJ1-2	CASSVTGRGYTF	TGTGCCAGCAGCGTAACTGGGCGTGGCTACACCTTC
NA	NA	TRBV15	TRBJ1-5	CATSRGQSNQPQHF	TGTGCCACCAGCAGGGGACAAAGCAATCAGCCCCAGCATTTT
NA	NA	TRBV7-2	TRBJ2-1	CASSPGRAEYNEQFF	TGTGCCAGCAGCCCCGGGCGGGCCGAGTACAATGAGCAGTTCTTC
NA	TRBD2	TRBV3-1/TRBV3-2	TRBJ2-5	CASETGGAETQYF	TGTGCCAGCGAGACGGGGGGGGCGGAGACCCAGTACTTC
NA	NA	TRBV19	TRBJ1-5	CASTHRRVNQPQHF	TGTGCCAGTACACACCGGCGGGTAAATCAGCCCCAGCATTTT
NA	NA	TRBV3-1/TRBV3-2	TRBJ2-2	CASSQDAGSRTGELFF	TGTGCCAGCAGCCAAGATGCGGGAAGTAGGACCGGGGAGCTGTTTTTT
NA	TRBD1	TRBV7-2	TRBJ1-1	CASSHTGDTEAFF	TGTGCCAGCAGCCATACAGGGGACACTGAAGCTTTCTTT
NA	NA	TRBV28	TRBJ2-1	CASSPAGSASRHEQFF	TGTGCCAGCAGTCCGGCGGGGAGCGCCTCCCGCCATGAGCAGTTCTTC
NA	TRBD1	TRBV7-2	TRBJ2-7	CASSAQSGTGGDEQYF	TGTGCCAGCAGCGCCCAGTCCGGGACAGGGGGCGACGAGCAGTACTTC
NA	TRBD2	TRBV19	TRBJ2-3	CASSRRLAGSTDTQYF	TGTGCCAGTAGTAGGAGACTAGCGGGGAGCACAGATACGCAGTATTTT
NA	TRBD1	TRBV7-8	TRBJ2-5	CASSLEKGQLETQYF	TGTGCCAGCAGCTTAGAAAAGGGACAGCTAGAGACCCAGTACTTC
NA	NA	TRBV6-5	TRBJ2-7	CASSTGFPYEQYF	TGTGCCAGCAGTACCGGGTTTCCCTACGAGCAGTACTTC
NA	TRBD1	TRBV28	TRBJ1-5	CASKGQGIQPQHF	TGTGCCAGCAAGGGACAGGGGATTCAGCCCCAGCATTTT
NA	NA	TRBV11-3	TRBJ2-1	CASSILGSAPYNEQFF	TGTGCCAGCAGCATCCTCGGGTCAGCACCTTACAATGAGCAGTTCTTC
NA	NA	TRBV14	TRBJ2-2	CASSQDQIGELFF	TGTGCCAGCAGCCAAGACCAGATCGGGGAGCTGTTTTTT
NA	NA	TRBV3-1/TRBV3-2	TRBJ1-6	CASSQNRDSPLHF	TGTGCCAGCAGCCAAAACAGGGATTCACCCCTCCACTTT
NA	NA	TRBV2	TRBJ2-2	CASSEGLRGKGTGELFF	TGTGCCAGCAGTGAAGGCTTACGCGGGAAGGGCACCGGGGAGCTGTTTTTT
NA	NA	TRBV5-6	TRBJ2-1	CASSPDGGGLYEQFF	TGTGCCAGCAGCCCGGACGGAGGTGGGTTGTATGAGCAGTTCTTC